Following are 30 T cell receptor beta chains from one sample sequenced in a study of blood T cell repertoires in COVID-19. The method was immunoSEQ multiplex PCR; TCRdb's version includes in-frame clones alone and lacks a portion of them. The sample consists of approximately 210,000 clones, 83% of them appearing once. Sequenced input: peripheral blood. The receptor set was obtained from a woman aged 40 to 50 with active or convalescent COVID-19.

This chain joins TRBV2 and TRBJ2-5; the match to TRBD1 covers 7 bases. V shed 7 bases and J 2 bases; nucleotides not matched to a gene: 4. Germline V gene lookup returns CDR1 SNHLY and CDR2 FYNNEI. The CDR3 loop spans 13 amino acids. The CDR3 sequence: CASTTGQQETQYF. CDR3 DNA: TGTGCCAGCACTACGGGACAGCAAGAGACCCAGTACTTC.

The genes are TRBV15 and TRBJ2-7; no clear D gene. Germline V CDR1 and CDR2: LNHNV, YYDKDF (reference sequence). Trimming left V 1 base short and J 2 bases short, with 9 bases between. CDR3 length equals 14 residues. The CDR3 DNA is TGTGCCACCAGCAGAGTGGCCCAGACCTACGAGCAGTACTTC. Translation: CATSRVAQTYEQYF.

J is TRBJ1-5 and V is TRBV7-8, with TRBD1 matching 12 bases. The CDR3 extends over 16 amino acids. Trimming at V came to 3 bases and at J to 6 bases, leaving 6 bases not matched to a gene. Germline CDR1 and CDR2: SGHVS and FQNEAQ. CDR3 nucleotide sequence: TGTGCCAGCAGCTTGCTGGGACAGGGGGCTCGTCAGCCCCAGCATTTT. Its protein product is CASSLLGQGARQPQHF.

The chain couples TRBV5-1 to TRBJ2-6; 9 bases line up with TRBD1. The CDR3 is made up of 17 amino acids. After removal of 1 base from V and 4 bases from J, the junction contained 6 bases not matched to a gene. Germline V gene data show CDR1 as SGHRS and CDR2 as YFSETQ. The CDR3 is CASSLTGTGTGANVLTF. The CDR3 DNA is TGCGCCAGCAGCTTGACCGGGACAGGGACCGGGGCCAACGTCCTGACTTTC. The full variable domain, in which reference TRBV5-1 and TRBJ2-6 provide the parts outside the CDR3, is KAGVTQTPRYLIKTRGQQVTLSCSPISGHRSVSWYQQTPGQGLQFLFEYFSETQRNKGNFPGRFSGRQFSNSRSEMNVSTLELGDSALYLCASSLTGTGTGANVLTFGAGSRLTVL.

The table lists this clone with a count of one. The chain employs TRBV11-2 and TRBJ1-2; perhaps TRBD1 as D (6 bases). This CDR3 contains 15 residues. The germline V and J ends were trimmed by 1 base and 1 base, with 10 bases remaining between them. Germline CDR1 is SGHAT and CDR2 is FQNNGV. CDR3 coding DNA: TGTGCCAGCAGCTTAGGGCAGGGGATTAACTATGGCTACACCTTC. Translation: CASSLGQGINYGYTF.

This chain uses TRBV5-4 with TRBJ2-3, with D maybe TRBD1 (6 bases). Trimming took off 4 bases at V and 5 bases at J, with 20 bases between the two ends. Germline V gives CDR1 SGHNT, CDR2 YYREEE (reference sequence). The CDR3 extends over 16 amino acids. This chain's CDR3 is CASSGSTGGDVDTQYF. CDR3 DNA sequence: TGTGCCAGCAGCGGCAGTACTGGGGGCGATGTAGATACGCAGTATTTT.

The V call is TRBV2, the J call TRBJ1-2; 11 bases are a match to TRBD1. V lost 7 bases and J lost 1; bases outside the gene matches: 11. The CDR3 loop spans 17 amino acids. CDR1 is SNHLY, CDR2 FYNNEI, per germline. The CDR3, as DNA: TGTGCCAGCACTCGGGACAGGGGGAAGTTTAGTAACTATGGCTACACCTTC. Protein product: CASTRDRGKFSNYGYTF.

V is TRBV7-2 and J is TRBJ1-2, with 9 bases matching TRBD1. The germline gives CDR1 SGHTA, CDR2 FQGNSA. The V gene end was trimmed by 5 bases and the J gene end by 3 bases; junction bases not matched to a gene: 4. The CDR3 has 14 residues. CDR3 protein: CASSKQGADYGYTF. The CDR3 DNA follows: TGTGCCAGCAGCAAACAGGGGGCGGACTATGGCTACACCTTC.

This clone was seen a single time. The chain has TRBV28 and TRBJ2-5; TRBD2 might be the D (6 bases). The ends were cut back, 7 bases at V and 5 bases at J, with 14 bases in the middle. CDR1 is MDHEN and CDR2 is SYDVKM in the germline V gene. CDR3 size: 13 residues. CDR3 coding DNA: TGTGCCAGCACCACCGGGGGAGCCGAGACCCAGTACTTC. Its protein product is CASTTGGAETQYF.

This clone appeared once. V is TRBV29-1 and J is TRBJ1-1; TRBD1 is a possible D gene (6 bases). Looked up from germline, CDR1 is SQVTM and CDR2 is ANQGSEA. The CDR3 runs 13 residues. The V end was cut by 1 base, the J end by 13 bases, with 19 bases between. The CDR3 DNA follows: TGCAGCGTTGAAGGACCTGGGGGCAAAACTGGTTTCTTT. Residues: CSVEGPGGKTGFF.

The chain links TRBV28 to TRBJ1-2, with D hard to call. The germline CDR1 and CDR2 sequences are MDHEN and SYDVKM. The length of the CDR3 is 13 residues. With 10 bases removed from V and 4 bases from J, the gap between germline ends came to 16 bases. In nucleotides, the CDR3 is TGTGCCATCACACGTGGAGGAGGCTATGGCTACACCTTC. Encoded protein: CAITRGGGYGYTF.

The V call is TRBV18, the J call TRBJ2-7, with D hard to call. Trimming removed 0 bases from V and 5 bases from J, with 8 bases in between. This CDR3 comprises 13 residues. The germline CDR1 and CDR2 sequences are KGHSH and LQKENI. As DNA, the CDR3 is TGTGCCAGCTCACCACCTCGGGTCCACGAGCAGTACTTC. It specifies CASSPPRVHEQYF.

This chain uses TRBV7-2 with TRBJ2-3; 12 positions agree with TRBD2. With V trimmed by 3 bases and J by 2 bases, 12 bases remained unmatched. Germline V gene lookup returns CDR1 SGHTA and CDR2 FQGNSA. CDR3 length: 19 residues. CDR3 coding DNA: TGTGCCAGCAGCTTGGCTGCACTGACTAGCGGGGGCGACACAGATACGCAGTATTTT. Its protein product is CASSLAALTSGGDTDTQYF. Full variable domain (missing parts from reference TRBV7-2 and TRBJ2-3): GAGVSQSPSNKVTEKGKDVELRCDPISGHTALYWYRQSLGQGLEFLIYFQGNSAPDKSGLPSDRFSAERTGGSVSTLTIQRTQQEDSAVYLCASSLAALTSGGDTDTQYFGPGTRLTVL.

The J gene is TRBJ1-5, the V gene TRBV5-1; D is unclear. Germline assignment: CDR1 SGHRS and CDR2 YFSETQ. The CDR3 extends over 15 amino acids. With 5 bases removed from V and 7 bases from J, the gap between germline ends came to 19 bases. CDR3 in amino acids: CASSPEPGRGQPQHF. The CDR3 bases are TGCGCCAGCAGTCCGGAGCCGGGTCGAGGACAGCCCCAGCATTTT.

J is TRBJ2-1 and V is TRBV10-3; 10 bases map to TRBD2. The V segment lost 0 bases and the J segment 6 bases; nucleotides outside the gene matches: 5. From germline, CDR1 is ENHRY and CDR2 SYGVKD. The CDR3 has 16 residues. CDR3: CAISESASGRTNEQFF. The CDR3 coding sequence is TGTGCCATCAGTGAGTCAGCTAGCGGGAGAACCAATGAGCAGTTCTTC.

The chain carries TRBV7-9 and TRBJ2-3; the match to TRBD1 covers 7 bases. This CDR3 comprises 17 residues. Germline V gene lookup returns CDR1 SEHNR and CDR2 FQNEAQ (reference sequence). J lost 0 bases, V lost 4 bases, and 10 bases had no gene match. CDR3 in DNA: TGTGCCAGCAGCTCTGTCCCAGGGGACAGCAGCACAGATACGCAGTATTTT. Protein: CASSSVPGDSSTDTQYF.

In DNA form, the CDR3 reads TGTGCCAGCAGCTTACTTAGCGGGAGAGAGGATGAGCAGTTCTTC. It specifies CASSLLSGREDEQFF. The chain couples TRBV7-3 to TRBJ2-1; 9 bases are shared with TRBD2. Germline V gives CDR1 SGHTA, CDR2 FQGTGA. This CDR3 has 15 amino acids. V shed 2 bases, J shed 8 bases, and the junction held 7 bases outside the gene matches.

The DNA for the CDR3 is TGTGCCAGCAGCCGTATATTCCACAGGGGAGCGAACACCGGGGAGCTGTTTTTT. It is translated as CASSRIFHRGANTGELFF. V gene TRBV7-2 combines with J gene TRBJ2-2, with 7 positions matching TRBD1. CDR1 and CDR2 (germline): SGHTA, FQGNSA. Trimming at V came to 5 bases and at J to 0 bases, leaving 12 bases not matched to a gene. The CDR3 spans 18 residues.

The chain combines TRBV19 with TRBJ1-1; D is perhaps TRBD1 (6 bases). CDR3 size: 12 residues. V shed 5 bases and J shed 6 bases, with 10 bases lying between them. Germline lookup yields CDR1 LNHDA and CDR2 SQIVND (reference sequence). CDR3 bases: TGTGCCAGTAGTCAGGGGTTTTCTGAAGCTTTCTTT. It translates to CASSQGFSEAFF. The entire variable domain, with the rest obtained from reference TRBV19 and TRBJ1-1, is as follows: DGGITQSPKYLFRKEGQNVTLSCEQNLNHDAMYWYRQDPGQGLRLIYYSQIVNDFQKGDIAEGYSVSREKKESFPLTVTSAQKNPTAFYLCASSQGFSEAFFGQGTRLTVV.

The V and J genes are TRBV28 and TRBJ1-4, with D unresolved. The CDR3 runs to 13 residues. Germline V CDR1 and CDR2: MDHEN, SYDVKM. The germline V and J ends were trimmed by 3 bases and 7 bases, with 9 bases remaining between them. The CDR3 loop reads CASSLVTSEKLFF. The CDR3 DNA sequence: TGTGCCAGCAGTTTGGTCACATCTGAAAAACTGTTTTTT. The full variable domain, with the rest looked up from reference TRBV28 and TRBJ1-4, is DVKVTQSSRYLVKRTGEKVFLECVQDMDHENMFWYRQDPGLGLRLIYFSYDVKMKEKGDIPEGYSVSREKKERFSLILESASTNQTSMYLCASSLVTSEKLFFGSGTQLSVL.

This chain connects TRBV2 to TRBJ1-1, with D tentatively TRBD1 (5 bases). Per germline, CDR1 SNHLY and CDR2 FYNNEI. The CDR3 runs 13 residues. V was cut by 4 bases and J by 2 bases, with 8 bases left in between. The CDR3 region is CASSGTSNTEAFF. CDR3 bases: TGTGCCAGCAGTGGGACAAGCAACACTGAAGCTTTCTTT.

This chain links TRBV7-9 with TRBJ1-2; D call uncertain. CDR1 is SEHNR, CDR2 FQNEAQ, per germline (reference sequence). The germline V and J ends were trimmed by 4 bases and 6 bases, with 9 bases remaining between them. This CDR3 is built from 12 residues. CDR3 nucleotide sequence: TGTGCCAGCAGCTGGACCGGGGATGGCTACACCTTC. Protein product: CASSWTGDGYTF.

The rearrangement links TRBV28 to TRBJ1-1, with a tentative D call TRBD1 (6 bases). Germline CDR1 MDHEN, CDR2 SYDVKM. The CDR3 extends over 16 amino acids. Trimming shortened V by 3 bases and J by 8 bases, and 22 bases separated the two germline ends. DNA of the CDR3: TGTGCCAGCAGTTTTTACGCCGGACAGCGTATGCCAGAAGCTTTCTTT. Translation gives CASSFYAGQRMPEAFF.

The genes are TRBV7-3 and TRBJ2-1; D is undetermined. The V gene's germline CDR1 is SGHTA and CDR2 FQGTGA. The CDR3 is 13 amino acids. V dropped 1 base and J dropped 4 bases, with 5 bases sitting between them. DNA of the CDR3: TGTGCCAGCAGCTTAAACACGTACAATGAGCAGTTCTTC. Translating gives CASSLNTYNEQFF.

In this sample, this clone turned up a few times. The rearrangement joins TRBV24-1 to TRBJ2-5, with 7 nucleotides matching TRBD2. Germline V gene lookup returns CDR1 KGHDR and CDR2 SFDVKD. The CDR3 spans 16 residues. The ends lost 3 bases at V and 4 bases at J; junction bases unmatched: 10. CDR3 amino acids: CATSDPLGGGSETQYF. CDR3 DNA: TGTGCCACCAGTGATCCGCTCGGGGGAGGGTCAGAGACCCAGTACTTC.

This sequence joins TRBV2 and TRBJ2-3; TRBD2 is a possible D gene (7 bases). V lost 6 bases to trimming and J lost 1 base, with 14 bases between them. The CDR3 totals 15 residues. Germline V gives CDR1 SNHLY, CDR2 FYNNEI. CDR3: CASSFGGQGTDTQYF. In nucleotides, the CDR3 is TGTGCCAGCAGCTTCGGGGGGCAGGGCACAGATACGCAGTATTTT.

The rearrangement joins TRBV6-5 to TRBJ1-3; TRBD1 is a possible D gene (6 bases). This CDR3 region has 15 residues. Per germline, CDR1 MNHEY and CDR2 SVGAGI. V lost 6 bases and J 1 base, leaving 13 bases between the germline ends. The CDR3 bases are TGTGCCAGCAGGAGATCAAGGGGGTCTGGAAACACCATATATTTT. Protein product: CASRRSRGSGNTIYF.

There are many counts of this clone. This chain joins TRBV24-1 and TRBJ1-2, with 7 nucleotides matching TRBD1. Unmatched junction bases numbered 8, after V lost 3 bases and J lost 5 bases. This CDR3 has 15 amino acids. Germline values: CDR1 KGHDR, CDR2 SFDVKD. The CDR3 sequence: CATSDNTARGYGYTF. The CDR3 DNA follows: TGTGCCACCAGTGATAACACTGCCAGGGGGTATGGCTACACCTTC.

This clone was counted a few times. The chain is built from TRBV6-6 and TRBJ1-2; a weak D match, TRBD1 (6 bases). The germline V and J ends were trimmed by 2 bases and 7 bases, with 11 bases remaining between them. Germline CDR1 MNHNY, CDR2 SVGAGI (reference sequence). The CDR3 runs 13 residues. CDR3 sequence (DNA): TGTGCCAGCAGTTACCAGGGGCGGTCTGGCTACACCTTC. Its translation is CASSYQGRSGYTF.

Only a few counts were recorded for this clone. This rearrangement joins TRBV14 to TRBJ2-1, with D possibly being TRBD2 (6 bases). This CDR3 is 13 amino acids long. The V gene's germline CDR1 is SGHDN and CDR2 FVKESK. Deletions cut 4 bases from V and 8 bases from J, with 12 bases between. For the CDR3, the DNA is TGTGCCAGCAGCCCACTAGCTCTAGATGAGCAGTTCTTC. Its protein is CASSPLALDEQFF.